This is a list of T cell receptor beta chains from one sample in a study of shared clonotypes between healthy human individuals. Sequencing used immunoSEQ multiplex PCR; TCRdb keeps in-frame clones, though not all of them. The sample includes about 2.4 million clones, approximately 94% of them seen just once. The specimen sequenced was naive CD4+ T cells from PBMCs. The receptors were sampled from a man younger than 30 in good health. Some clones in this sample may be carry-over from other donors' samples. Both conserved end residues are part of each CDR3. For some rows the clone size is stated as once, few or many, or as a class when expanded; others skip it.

CDR3aa: CASSLYPPGIKQNEQFF
v_gene: TRBV5-1
abundance: NA
j_gene: TRBJ2-1

CDR3aa: CASSYGVNTGELFF
v_gene: TRBV6-5
abundance: NA
j_gene: TRBJ2-2

CDR3aa: CASSQGAGREQYF
v_gene: TRBV4-1
abundance: NA
j_gene: TRBJ2-7

CDR3aa: CASSSAGTGFYEQYF
v_gene: TRBV5-6
abundance: once
j_gene: TRBJ2-7

CDR3aa: CASSLKAVSGNTIYF
v_gene: TRBV5-6
abundance: NA
j_gene: TRBJ1-3

CDR3aa: CASSLVSDHTYEQYF
v_gene: TRBV5-1
abundance: NA
j_gene: TRBJ2-7

CDR3aa: CASSEQGWETQYF
v_gene: TRBV18
abundance: NA
j_gene: TRBJ2-5

CDR3aa: CASSSPPGTRNTEAFF
v_gene: TRBV21-1
abundance: NA
j_gene: TRBJ1-1

CDR3aa: CASSFVQAPSGYTF
v_gene: TRBV27
abundance: NA
j_gene: TRBJ1-2

CDR3aa: CASSLSRPSLYEQYF
v_gene: TRBV11-1
abundance: NA
j_gene: TRBJ2-7

CDR3aa: CASSLHRGRGANVLTF
v_gene: TRBV7-2
abundance: NA
j_gene: TRBJ2-6

CDR3aa: CAWKGGGNEKLFF
v_gene: TRBV30
abundance: NA
j_gene: TRBJ1-4

CDR3aa: CASSHRPSGRGIQETQYF
v_gene: TRBV9
abundance: once
j_gene: TRBJ2-5

CDR3aa: CASSAGQGHTDTQYF
v_gene: TRBV5-1
abundance: NA
j_gene: TRBJ2-3

CDR3aa: CASSTWTANTGELFF
v_gene: TRBV9
abundance: NA
j_gene: TRBJ2-2

CDR3aa: CASSPWTATNEKLFF
v_gene: TRBV7-2
abundance: NA
j_gene: TRBJ1-4

CDR3aa: CASSAGPGTRELFF
v_gene: TRBV7-9
abundance: NA
j_gene: TRBJ2-2

CDR3aa: CASSLERGMRGNTIYF
v_gene: TRBV7-8
abundance: NA
j_gene: TRBJ1-3

CDR3aa: CASSVTGTGTGEQYF
v_gene: TRBV9
abundance: NA
j_gene: TRBJ2-7

CDR3aa: CATGVVRTF
v_gene: TRBV28
abundance: few
j_gene: TRBJ1-2

CDR3aa: CASSQDSPSGRWYEQYF
v_gene: TRBV4-3
abundance: NA
j_gene: TRBJ2-7

CDR3aa: CASSLGPIWVGGMVTGELFF
v_gene: TRBV5-1
abundance: NA
j_gene: TRBJ2-2

CDR3aa: CASTLQPASRYNEQFF
v_gene: TRBV7-3
abundance: once
j_gene: TRBJ2-1

CDR3aa: CASSLAPSGMGQPQHF
v_gene: TRBV5-1
abundance: NA
j_gene: TRBJ1-5

CDR3aa: CASSTLRGPGPDTQYF
v_gene: TRBV19
abundance: NA
j_gene: TRBJ2-3

CDR3aa: CASSLDTHYGYTF
v_gene: TRBV7-3
abundance: NA
j_gene: TRBJ1-2

CDR3aa: CASSFSGQGGGYTF
v_gene: TRBV11-2
abundance: NA
j_gene: TRBJ1-2

CDR3aa: CASSKNSGGELFF
v_gene: TRBV7-2
abundance: NA
j_gene: TRBJ2-2

CDR3aa: CARARGGYTF
v_gene: TRBV27
abundance: NA
j_gene: TRBJ1-2

CDR3aa: CASSQGGVRGLNEQFF
v_gene: TRBV4-1
abundance: NA
j_gene: TRBJ2-1

CDR3aa: CASSPWGTTDTQYF
v_gene: TRBV9
abundance: NA
j_gene: TRBJ2-3

CDR3aa: CAWSVTPAEKLFF
v_gene: TRBV30
abundance: few
j_gene: TRBJ1-4

CDR3aa: CASARGEYEQYF
v_gene: TRBV5-5
abundance: NA
j_gene: TRBJ2-7

CDR3aa: CASSPDRNYGYTF
v_gene: TRBV28
abundance: NA
j_gene: TRBJ1-2

CDR3aa: CASSLIQGGGANVLTF
v_gene: TRBV7-9
abundance: NA
j_gene: TRBJ2-6

CDR3aa: CSVGGPEAGYEQFF
v_gene: TRBV29-1
abundance: NA
j_gene: TRBJ2-1

CDR3aa: CATTTGKGPDTQYF
v_gene: TRBV18
abundance: NA
j_gene: TRBJ2-3

CDR3aa: CASKRDRVTDTQYF
v_gene: TRBV6-5
abundance: NA
j_gene: TRBJ2-3

CDR3aa: CAISSGAGELFF
v_gene: TRBV10-3
abundance: NA
j_gene: TRBJ2-2

CDR3aa: CASSLDNNEQFF
v_gene: TRBV5-4
abundance: NA
j_gene: TRBJ2-1

CDR3aa: CAWRQGSPEQYF
v_gene: TRBV30
abundance: NA
j_gene: TRBJ2-7

CDR3aa: CSCRLSGLNTEAFF
v_gene: TRBV29-1
abundance: NA
j_gene: TRBJ1-1